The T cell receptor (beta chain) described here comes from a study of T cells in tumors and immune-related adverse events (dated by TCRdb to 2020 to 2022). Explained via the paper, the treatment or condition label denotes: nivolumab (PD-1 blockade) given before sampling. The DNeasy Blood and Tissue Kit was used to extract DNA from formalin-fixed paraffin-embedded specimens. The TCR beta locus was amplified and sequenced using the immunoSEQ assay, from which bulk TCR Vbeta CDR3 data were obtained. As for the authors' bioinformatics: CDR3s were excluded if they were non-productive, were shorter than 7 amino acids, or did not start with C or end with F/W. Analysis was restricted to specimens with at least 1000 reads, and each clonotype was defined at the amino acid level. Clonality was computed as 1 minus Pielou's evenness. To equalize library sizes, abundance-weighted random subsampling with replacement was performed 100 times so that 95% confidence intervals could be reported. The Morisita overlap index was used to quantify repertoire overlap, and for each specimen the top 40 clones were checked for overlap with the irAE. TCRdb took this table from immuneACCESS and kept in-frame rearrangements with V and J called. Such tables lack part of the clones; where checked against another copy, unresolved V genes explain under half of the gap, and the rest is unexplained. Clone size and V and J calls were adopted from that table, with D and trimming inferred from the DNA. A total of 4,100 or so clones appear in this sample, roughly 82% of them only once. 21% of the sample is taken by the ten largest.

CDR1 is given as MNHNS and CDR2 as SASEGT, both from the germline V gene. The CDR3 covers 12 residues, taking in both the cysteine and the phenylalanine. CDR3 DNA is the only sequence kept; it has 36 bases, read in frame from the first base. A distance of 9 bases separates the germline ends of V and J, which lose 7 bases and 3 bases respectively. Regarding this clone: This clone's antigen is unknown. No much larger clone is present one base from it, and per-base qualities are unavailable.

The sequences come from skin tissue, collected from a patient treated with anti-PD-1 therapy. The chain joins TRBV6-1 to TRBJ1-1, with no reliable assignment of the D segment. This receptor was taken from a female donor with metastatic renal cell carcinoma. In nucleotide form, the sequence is TGTGCCAGCAACAAGGGTGACACTGAAGCTTTCTTT. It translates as CASNKGDTEAFF.